This record covers a single T cell receptor beta chain. Reverse transcription of about 0.45 to 1 ug RNA was carried out with random hexamers. TCRdb reanalysed the immunoSEQ multiplex PCR reads using MiXCR and keeps one entry per CDR3 protein. Of about 300,000 distinct CDR3 sequences in the sample, about nine tenths were seen once. These data come from a study of CD8 T cells in Susac syndrome. The authors carried out high-throughput sequencing of TCR beta. They applied it to CD8+ and CD4+ T cells obtained from blood. The sequence was collected from a human donor with multiple sclerosis. The sample taken for sequencing was CD8+ T cells from PBMCs.

The CDR3 DNA follows: TGCAGTGCTAGAGGAATAGGACAGGGTGCTAACTATGGCTACACCTTC. Translation gives CSARGIGQGANYGYTF. The rearrangement uses TRBV20-1 and TRBJ1-2; 8 nucleotides align to TRBD1. CDR3 length: 16 residues. J was trimmed by 0 bases and V by 1 base; bases with no gene match: 7. Germline assignment: CDR1 DFQATT and CDR2 SNEGSKA (reference sequence).